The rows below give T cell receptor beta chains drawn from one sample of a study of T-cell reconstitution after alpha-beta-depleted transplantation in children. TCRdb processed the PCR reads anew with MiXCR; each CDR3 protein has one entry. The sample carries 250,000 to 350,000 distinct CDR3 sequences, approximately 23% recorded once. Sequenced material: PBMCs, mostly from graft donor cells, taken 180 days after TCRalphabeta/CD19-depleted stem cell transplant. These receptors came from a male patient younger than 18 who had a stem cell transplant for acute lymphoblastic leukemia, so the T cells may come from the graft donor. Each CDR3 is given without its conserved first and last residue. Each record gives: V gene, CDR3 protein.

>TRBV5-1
ASSLIRSSSYEQY
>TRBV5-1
ASSFEDSVDEQF
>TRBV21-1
ASSKAQKDTQY
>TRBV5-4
ASSPRGRMNTEAF
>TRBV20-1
SARVLDRDQNIQY
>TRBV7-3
ASSPSGRLETQY
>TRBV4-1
ASSQPPFEGNQPQH
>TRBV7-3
ASSSDTSTFYNEQF
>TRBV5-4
ASSHPTDTQY
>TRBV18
ASSPSTATDSNQPQH
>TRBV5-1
ASSSGGYEQY
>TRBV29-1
SVRAATDTQY
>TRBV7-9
ASSQGQGYYGYT
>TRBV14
ASSLTTGTSYEQY
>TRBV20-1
SALASYYEQY
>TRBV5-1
ASSLGGRVGTDTQY